The clone carrying this T cell receptor (beta chain) was detected ten times or more. The sample originates from a study of blood T cell repertoires in COVID-19. About the research overall: Sample material is recorded as cDNA or gDNA derived from T cells, B-cell-depleted T cells, or PBMCs.

In the original analysis: Nucleated cell counts were estimated from reference gene primer amplification. The data were produced by immunoSEQ multiplex PCR, yet TCRdb's version contains in-frame clones alone and is incomplete. V and J calls and clone size are those listed in that table; D and trimming were worked out from the DNA. The sample includes some 360,000 clones, 87% of them seen just once. The Seattle patients, enrolled during active infection, were followed longitudinally. The CDR3 spans 11 residues. Germline assignment: CDR1 MNHNY and CDR2 SVGAGI (reference sequence). Trimming removed 10 bases at V and 6 bases at J, with 13 bases between.

Material for sequencing was peripheral blood. This sequence was found in an older woman with COVID-19, enrolled during active disease. The V and J genes are TRBV6-6 and TRBJ2-7; the D gene is possibly TRBD1 (6 bases). CDR3 in amino acids: CATLRGSEQYF. The CDR3 DNA reads as TGTGCCACCCTAAGGGGGAGCGAGCAGTACTTC.